A single sample gave rise to the 30 T cell receptor beta chains below, sequenced in a study of identical twins. TCRdb called the 5' RACE reads again in MiXCR, with one record for every CDR3 protein. The table includes approximately 620,000 distinct CDR3 sequences, about 9.4% detected once. A further study also used this sample, focusing on yellow fever vaccine responses in identical twins.

The sample taken for sequencing was PBMCs. The source is a woman in her late teens or twenties in good health.

The sample holds a few counts of this clonotype. This chain joins TRBV9 and TRBJ1-1, with 7 bases identical to TRBD1. V shed 3 bases, J shed 8 bases, and the junction held 7 bases outside the gene matches. CDR3 length equals 13 residues. CDR1 is SGDLS, CDR2 YYNGEE, per germline. CDR3 nucleotides: TGTGCCAGCAGCGAGAGACAGGGCGGGGAAGCTTTCTTT. Amino acids: CASSERQGGEAFF.

This clonotype was counted a few times. This chain joins TRBV5-5 and TRBJ2-5; TRBD2 agrees at 9 bases. J gave up 4 bases and V 4 bases, and 17 bases lay outside the gene matches. CDR1 and CDR2 from the germline V gene are SGHKS and YYEKEE (reference sequence). The CDR3 is 18 residues long. The CDR3 DNA follows: TGTGCCAGCAGCGGGGGTCGGCTAGCGGGATCGGGCGGAGAGACCCAGTACTTC. It is translated as CASSGGRLAGSGGETQYF.

This CDR3 reads CASSFLRDRGTDTQYF. The CDR3 nucleotides are TGTGCCAGCAGCTTCCTGAGGGACAGGGGAACAGATACGCAGTATTTT. The rearrangement uses TRBV7-9 and TRBJ2-3, with 10 bases identical to TRBD1. Unmatched junction bases numbered 6, after V lost 3 bases and J lost 3 bases. The CDR3 has 16 residues. Germline V gene sequence: CDR1 SEHNR, CDR2 FQNEAQ (reference sequence).

The table lists this clonotype with a count of one. The rearrangement uses TRBV7-9 and TRBJ2-7; no reliable D call. CDR1 and CDR2 from the germline V gene are SEHNR and FQNEAQ (reference sequence). The CDR3 is made up of 12 amino acids. V lost 4 bases to trimming and J lost 6 bases, with 10 bases between them. The DNA of the CDR3 is TGTGCCAGCAGCTCGCTGGCTCCCGAGCAGTACTTC. Translated, it gives CASSSLAPEQYF.

The table lists this clonotype with a few counts. V and J are TRBV15 and TRBJ2-3; perhaps TRBD2 as D (5 bases). Trimming removed 2 bases at V and 3 bases at J, with 15 bases between. The germline gives CDR1 LNHNV, CDR2 YYDKDF (reference sequence). The CDR3 runs 16 residues. The CDR3 protein is CATSRKRAPGTDTQYF. In nucleotides, the CDR3 is TGTGCCACCAGCAGAAAACGCGCCCCGGGGACAGATACGCAGTATTTT.

The chain carries TRBV20-1 and TRBJ2-5, with no clear D. The CDR3 is 15 amino acids. V shed 3 bases and J shed 10 bases, with 24 bases lying between them. Germline CDR1 DFQATT, CDR2 SNEGSKA (reference sequence). CDR3 in DNA: TGCAGTGCTAGCCCTTCCGACTCGTTCGTTAAGGACCAGTACTTC. Translating it yields CSASPSDSFVKDQYF.

This clonotype showed up many times. This rearrangement joins TRBV5-1 to TRBJ2-7; TRBD2 agrees at 11 bases. The germline gives CDR1 SGHRS, CDR2 YFSETQ. V lost 2 bases to trimming and J lost 7 bases; unmatched junction nucleotides: 5. This CDR3 comprises 14 residues. The CDR3 loop is CASSLLAGVGEQYF. DNA of the CDR3: TGCGCCAGCAGCTTACTAGCGGGAGTTGGGGAGCAGTACTTC. The whole variable domain, filled in from reference TRBV5-1 and TRBJ2-7, reads KAGVTQTPRYLIKTRGQQVTLSCSPISGHRSVSWYQQTPGQGLQFLFEYFSETQRNKGNFPGRFSGRQFSNSRSEMNVSTLELGDSALYLCASSLLAGVGEQYFGPGTRLTVT.

Here the CDR3 reads CASRPEGLLYNEQFF. The CDR3 DNA reads as TGTGCCAGCCGACCGGAGGGCCTTCTCTACAATGAGCAGTTCTTC. The chain carries TRBV4-2 and TRBJ2-1, with D tentatively TRBD2 (6 bases). Germline CDR1 reads LGHNA; CDR2 reads YNFKEQ. This CDR3 contains 15 residues. V lost 8 bases to trimming and J lost 3 bases, with 17 bases between them.

This clonotype was found a few times. V usage is TRBV5-1 and J usage is TRBJ2-2; a weak D match, TRBD1 (6 bases). Germline V gene lookup returns CDR1 SGHRS and CDR2 YFSETQ. Trimming took 3 bases from V and 0 from J, leaving 9 bases between them. CDR3 length equals 15 residues. CDR3 sequence reads: CASSSGQPNTGELFF. DNA of the CDR3: TGCGCCAGCAGCTCCGGACAGCCGAACACCGGGGAGCTGTTTTTT.

In its sample, this clonotype was seen once. The chain carries TRBV6-1 and TRBJ2-7; 7 bases map to TRBD1. V lost 5 bases to trimming and J lost 2 bases; unmatched junction nucleotides: 6. This CDR3 contains 14 residues. CDR1 and CDR2 from the germline V gene are MNHNS and SASEGT. The CDR3 region is CASSLERGPYEQYF. The DNA of the CDR3 is TGTGCCAGCAGTCTGGAGAGGGGGCCCTACGAGCAGTACTTC.

The chain uses TRBV20-1 and TRBJ2-7; unclear D gene. CDR3 length: 12 amino acids. V shed 1 base and J shed 3 bases, with 7 bases lying between them. Germline CDR1 reads DFQATT; CDR2 reads SNEGSKA (reference sequence). CDR3 loop: CSARVPSYEQYF. The CDR3, as DNA: TGCAGTGCTAGAGTGCCGAGCTACGAGCAGTACTTC.

This clonotype was detected only a few times. V and J are TRBV20-1 and TRBJ1-4; D possibly corresponds to TRBD1 (6 bases). Trimming shortened V by 1 base and J by 5 bases, and 20 bases separated the two germline ends. This CDR3 is built from 17 residues. Germline V CDR1 and CDR2: DFQATT, SNEGSKA (reference sequence). In DNA form, the CDR3 reads TGCAGTGCTAGAGTCTTTCCCCGGACAGAACTAAATGAAAAACTGTTTTTT. Amino acids: CSARVFPRTELNEKLFF.

In its sample, this clonotype was seen many times. The chain carries TRBV28 and TRBJ2-3; 8 bases align to TRBD2. Germline V gives CDR1 MDHEN, CDR2 SYDVKM. CDR3 length: 18 amino acids. J lost 6 bases, V lost 3 bases, and 17 bases had no gene match. The chain's CDR3 is CASSFRTPLAALGDTQYF. The CDR3 DNA reads TGTGCCAGCAGTTTCAGGACCCCACTAGCGGCCCTAGGGGATACGCAGTATTTT.

The chain couples TRBV6-5 to TRBJ2-7; no clear D. The CDR3 is 14 amino acids. Deletions cut 0 bases from V and 2 bases from J, with 8 bases between. Germline V gene lookup returns CDR1 MNHEY and CDR2 SVGAGI. CDR3 DNA: TGTGCCAGCAGTTACTCGACCCGACCCTACGAGCAGTACTTC. It translates to CASSYSTRPYEQYF.

This clonotype has just a few counts. V is TRBV14 and J is TRBJ2-3; 7 positions agree with TRBD2. The germline V gene encodes CDR1 SGHDN and CDR2 FVKESK. CDR3 length: 17 residues. Trimming took 2 bases from V and 1 from J; bases not matched to a gene: 9. The DNA of the CDR3 is TGTGCCAGCAGCCAACCCCTAGGACTAGACGGCACAGATACGCAGTATTTT. Protein: CASSQPLGLDGTDTQYF.

This clonotype was seen many times. The chain joins TRBV11-2 to TRBJ1-2, with 9 bases aligning to TRBD1. The CDR3 totals 15 residues. V lost 3 bases to trimming and J lost 10 bases; unmatched junction nucleotides: 12. Germline CDR1 SGHAT, CDR2 FQNNGV. The CDR3 nucleotides read TGTGCCAGCAGCTTGGGGACAGGGACACCTAGAGACTACACCTTC. Protein sequence: CASSLGTGTPRDYTF.

The CDR3 here is CSAPDNNYEQYF. In DNA form, the CDR3 reads TGCAGTGCACCGGACAATAACTACGAGCAGTACTTC. The chain recombines TRBV20-1 with TRBJ2-7; a weak D match, TRBD1 (5 bases). Looked up from germline, CDR1 is DFQATT and CDR2 is SNEGSKA (reference sequence). The length of the CDR3 is 12 residues. The V end was cut by 6 bases, the J end by 3 bases, with 12 bases between.

This clonotype was observed a handful of times. The chain has TRBV20-1 and TRBJ2-7, with a tentative D call TRBD2 (7 bases). The CDR3 has 16 amino acids. The ends were cut back, 0 bases at V and 0 bases at J, with 15 bases in the middle. Germline lookup yields CDR1 DFQATT and CDR2 SNEGSKA (reference sequence). The CDR3 loop is CSARDLGGGHSYEQYF. CDR3 nucleotides: TGCAGTGCTAGAGATCTAGGGGGGGGGCACTCCTACGAGCAGTACTTC.

This clonotype was seen more than once but under ten times. J is TRBJ2-4 and V is TRBV6-1; 7 bases map to TRBD1. The CDR3 extends over 15 amino acids. J gave up 5 bases and V 4 bases, and 8 bases lay outside the gene matches. CDR1 MNHNS and CDR2 SASEGT come from the germline V gene. This CDR3 reads CASSGDSLGENIQYF. CDR3 bases: TGTGCCAGCAGTGGGGACAGCCTCGGCGAAAACATTCAGTACTTC.

This clonotype was recorded many times. This chain links TRBV5-1 with TRBJ2-7; TRBD1 matches at 9 bases. The CDR3 has 14 residues. With 3 bases clipped from V and 2 bases from J, the junction kept 3 bases outside the gene matches. CDR1 and CDR2 (germline): SGHRS, YFSETQ. The CDR3 protein is CASSSGTGTYEQYF. The CDR3 nucleotides are TGCGCCAGCAGCTCCGGGACAGGGACCTACGAGCAGTACTTC.

The rearrangement joins TRBV6-1 to TRBJ1-6; 7 bases fit TRBD1. The V segment lost 8 bases and the J segment 8 bases; nucleotides outside the gene matches: 9. CDR1 and CDR2 (germline): MNHNS, SASEGT. There are 14 residues in the CDR3. CDR3 coding DNA: TGTGCCAGCGCGAGGACAGGAAGGGATTCACCCCTCCACTTT. As protein: CASARTGRDSPLHF.

The chain is built from TRBV4-2 and TRBJ2-7; perhaps TRBD1 as D (6 bases). CDR3 length: 17 amino acids. CDR1 is LGHNA and CDR2 is YNFKEQ in the germline V gene. V was shortened by 5 bases and J by 7 bases, with 27 bases between the two germline ends. The CDR3 loop is CASSFLVQGLMAREQYF. The CDR3 DNA sequence: TGTGCCAGCAGCTTCCTCGTCCAGGGGCTCATGGCACGGGAGCAGTACTTC.

The chain combines TRBV27 with TRBJ2-3; 12 bases match TRBD2. Per germline, CDR1 MNHEY and CDR2 SMNVEV (reference sequence). The V segment lost 6 bases and the J segment 4 bases; nucleotides outside the gene matches: 5. This CDR3 is 15 amino acids long. As DNA, the CDR3 is TGTGCCAGCAGGATCGGACTAGCGGGGCCAGATACGCAGTATTTT. Its translation: CASRIGLAGPDTQYF.

This clonotype came up many times. This sequence joins TRBV28 and TRBJ2-7; D gene ambiguous. Germline CDR1 is MDHEN and CDR2 is SYDVKM. The CDR3 has 13 residues. The germline V and J ends were trimmed by 2 bases and 5 bases, with 10 bases remaining between them. Written as DNA, the CDR3 is TGTGCCAGCAGTTTAGTACAGTCCAACGAGCAGTACTTC. It encodes CASSLVQSNEQYF.

The CDR3 loop reads CASSAGLAGGRAQYF. CDR3 nucleotide sequence: TGTGCCAGCAGTGCCGGACTAGCGGGGGGGCGGGCCCAGTACTTC. The V and J genes are TRBV12-3 or TRBV12-4 and TRBJ2-5, with 15 bases identical to TRBD2. The CDR3 runs 15 residues. V dropped 5 bases and J dropped 9; count of bases not matched to a gene: 7.

This chain joins TRBV5-6 and TRBJ2-7; possibly TRBD1 or TRBD2 for D (5 bases each). V gave up 6 bases and J gave up 5 bases, with 12 bases separating them. The V gene's germline CDR1 is SGHDT and CDR2 YYEEEE. The CDR3 runs to 12 residues. CDR3 DNA: TGTGCCAGCATGGTTGGGGGTCACGAGCAGTACTTC. Its translation: CASMVGGHEQYF.

This clonotype was seen at least ten times. The CDR3 DNA reads TGTGCCACCAGCAGAAACAGACTAGCGCAGGAGACCCAGTACTTC. Protein sequence: CATSRNRLAQETQYF. The chain has TRBV15 and TRBJ2-5, with 8 bases aligning to TRBD2. CDR1 is LNHNV, CDR2 YYDKDF, per germline (reference sequence). V gave up 2 bases and J gave up 5 bases; unmatched junction bases: 7. The length of the CDR3 is 15 residues.

In its sample, this clonotype was seen many times. This chain joins TRBV10-3 and TRBJ2-1; unclear D gene. Germline V lookup: CDR1 ENHRY, CDR2 SYGVKD. Trimming stripped 6 bases from V and 7 bases from J, with 34 bases between. The CDR3 has 20 residues. This chain's CDR3 is CAISEPPDGSAPASLNEQFF. The CDR3 coding sequence is TGTGCCATCAGCGAACCTCCGGACGGCTCCGCCCCGGCATCATTAAATGAGCAGTTCTTC.

The chain has TRBV10-1 and TRBJ2-7, with 8 bases fitting TRBD2. Germline V gene lookup returns CDR1 WNHNN and CDR2 SYGVQD (reference sequence). V shed 6 bases, J shed 3 bases, and the junction held 7 bases outside the gene matches. The CDR3 is made up of 14 amino acids. CDR3 coding DNA: TGCGCCAGCAGCAAAACCGGGACTAGCTACGAGCAGTACTTC. Amino acid sequence: CASSKTGTSYEQYF.

The rearrangement links TRBV6-2 or TRBV6-3 to TRBJ1-2; D uncertain. This CDR3 has 15 residues. Trimming shortened V by 0 bases and J by 7 bases, and 15 bases separated the two germline ends. Per germline, CDR1 MNHEY and CDR2 SVGEGT. The CDR3 sequence is CASSYSIGVSRGYTF. The CDR3 DNA sequence: TGTGCCAGCAGTTACTCGATCGGAGTCAGCCGTGGCTACACCTTC.